A selection of T cell receptor beta chains follows, all from one sample in a study of shared clonotypes between healthy human individuals. The protocol was immunoSEQ multiplex PCR, while the TCRdb copy is restricted to in-frame clones and leaves out a portion. The sample holds fewer than 600,000 clones, roughly three quarters seen once. Sequencing input: PBMCs. Receptors originate from a woman aged 40 to 50 in good health. Some clones in this sample may be carry-over from other donors' samples. The CDR3 runs from the conserved cysteine through the conserved F or W. The D gene is left open where the match is weak. Clone size is not always given. Where it is, it says once, few, many or a class for expanded clones.

V	length	size	J	D	CDR3	DNA
TRBV6-6	15	-	TRBJ2-1	TRBD2	CASRDGLAVYNEQFF	TGTGCCTCCAGAGATGGGCTAGCGGTTTACAATGAGCAGTTCTTC
TRBV7-3	15	-	TRBJ2-3	TRBD2	CASSFLGGYTDTQYF	TGTGCCAGCAGCTTCTTGGGAGGGTACACAGATACGCAGTATTTT
TRBV19	15	-	TRBJ2-2	TRBD1	CASIPGTVNTGELFF	TGTGCCAGTATCCCCGGGACAGTGAACACCGGGGAGCTGTTTTTT
TRBV28	14	-	TRBJ1-2	-	CASSPLGGVYGYTF	TGTGCCAGCAGCCCACTAGGTGGGGTCTATGGCTACACCTTC
TRBV10-1	15	-	TRBJ2-2	-	CASSESQGESGELFF	TGCGCCAGCAGTGAGTCACAGGGTGAATCCGGGGAGCTGTTTTTT
TRBV6-6	12	-	TRBJ2-5	-	CASSRSQETQYF	TGTGCCAGCAGCCGATCCCAAGAGACCCAGTACTTC
TRBV6-5	13	once	TRBJ1-5	-	CASSPRRGQPQHF	TGTGCCAGCAGCCCCAGGAGGGGACAGCCCCAGCATTTT
TRBV5-8	12	-	TRBJ1-2	-	CASSGQYYGYTF	TGTGCCAGCAGCGGCCAGTACTATGGCTACACCTTC
TRBV28	12	-	TRBJ1-1	-	CASSLAARKAFF	TGTGCCAGCAGTTTAGCGGCAAGAAAAGCTTTCTTT
TRBV19	17	few	TRBJ2-1	TRBD2	CASSGGLAEISYNEQFF	TGTGCCAGTAGTGGGGGACTAGCGGAAATCTCCTACAATGAGCAGTTCTTC
TRBV28	15	-	TRBJ2-5	TRBD1	CASSSQQGAGGTQYF	TGTGCCAGCAGTTCCCAACAGGGGGCTGGGGGGACCCAGTACTTC
TRBV4-3	13	-	TRBJ2-7	-	CASSRLDSYEQYF	TGCGCCAGCAGCCGACTGGACAGCTACGAGCAGTACTTC
TRBV28	14	-	TRBJ1-2	-	CASSFAPSNYGYTF	TGTGCCAGCAGTTTTGCGCCCTCTAACTATGGCTACACCTTC
TRBV5-1	15	-	TRBJ2-1	TRBD1	CASSLDQGAYNEQFF	TGCGCCAGCAGCTTGGACCAGGGGGCCTACAATGAGCAGTTCTTC
TRBV7-2	13	-	TRBJ1-2	TRBD1	CASSPQGARGYTF	TGTGCCAGCAGCCCACAGGGGGCGCGGGGCTACACCTTC
TRBV11-2	18	few	TRBJ2-1	-	CASSSTVGLPADYNEQFF	TGTGCCAGCAGCTCTACCGTCGGACTCCCCGCGGACTACAATGAGCAGTTCTTC
TRBV14	16	-	TRBJ2-7	-	CASSPYPEGSTYEQYF	TGTGCCAGCAGCCCTTACCCCGAGGGGTCGACCTACGAGCAGTACTTC
TRBV9	14	-	TRBJ2-3	TRBD2	CASSTASGRDTQYF	TGTGCCAGCAGCACCGCTAGCGGGAGAGATACGCAGTATTTT
TRBV6-6	15	-	TRBJ2-2	TRBD1	CASSYSGGQGGELFF	TGTGCCAGCAGTTACTCAGGGGGCCAGGGCGGGGAGCTGTTTTTT
TRBV28	12	-	TRBJ1-1	TRBD1	CASSIDRAEAFF	TGTGCCAGCAGTATAGACAGGGCTGAAGCTTTCTTT
TRBV5-5	15	-	TRBJ2-7	TRBD2	CASSLVLAGGYEQYF	TGTGCCAGCAGCTTGGTTCTAGCGGGAGGATACGAGCAGTACTTC
TRBV28	12	few	TRBJ1-3	-	CASSFAGDTIYF	TGTGCCAGCAGTTTCGCGGGAGACACCATATATTTT
TRBV30	14	-	TRBJ2-6	-	CAWSGQAGANVLTF	TGTGCCTGGAGTGGACAGGCAGGGGCCAACGTCCTGACTTTC
TRBV18	17	-	TRBJ2-4	-	CASSPPVTGWSKNIQYF	TGTGCCAGCTCACCACCGGTAACGGGGTGGTCCAAAAACATTCAGTACTTC
TRBV18	12	-	TRBJ2-3	-	CASSPGRDTQYF	TGTGCCAGCTCACCTGGCCGGGATACGCAGTATTTT
TRBV7-2	15	-	TRBJ1-6	-	CASSLVQTIDSPLHF	TGTGCCAGCAGCTTAGTGCAGACTATTGACTCACCCCTCCACTTT
TRBV9	15	few	TRBJ1-1	-	CASSVAYSQNTEAFF	TGTGCCAGCAGCGTAGCGTACAGTCAGAACACTGAAGCTTTCTTT
TRBV7-3	15	few	TRBJ2-1	TRBD2	CASSTGAGGPNEQFF	TGTGCCAGCAGCACAGGGGCGGGAGGGCCGAATGAGCAGTTCTTC